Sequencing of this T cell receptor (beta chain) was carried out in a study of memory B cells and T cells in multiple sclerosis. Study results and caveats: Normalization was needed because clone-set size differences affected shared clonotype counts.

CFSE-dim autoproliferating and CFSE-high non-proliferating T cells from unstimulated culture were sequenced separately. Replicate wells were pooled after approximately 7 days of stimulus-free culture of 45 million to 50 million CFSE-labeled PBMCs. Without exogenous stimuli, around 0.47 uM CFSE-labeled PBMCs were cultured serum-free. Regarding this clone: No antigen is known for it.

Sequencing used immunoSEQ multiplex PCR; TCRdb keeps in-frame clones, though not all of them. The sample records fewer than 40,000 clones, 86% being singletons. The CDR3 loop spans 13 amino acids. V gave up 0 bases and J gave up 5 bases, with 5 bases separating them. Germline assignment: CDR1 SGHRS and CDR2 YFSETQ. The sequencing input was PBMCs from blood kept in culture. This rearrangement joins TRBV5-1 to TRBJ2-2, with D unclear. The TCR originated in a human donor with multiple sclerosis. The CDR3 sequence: CASSLVLTGELFF. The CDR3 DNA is TGCGCCAGCAGCTTGGTGTTGACCGGGGAGCTGTTTTTT.